This T cell receptor (beta chain) was captured by sequencing in a study of CD8+CD57+ T cells in acquired aplastic anemia. Study-wide background: Recorded DNA amounts for sorted CD4+ and CD8+ cells had an average of approximately 3 ug. The study, taken as a whole, reports: A significant difference in CD8+ Simpson's diversity between patients and controls was not found.

Sequenced patients had shown CD8+CD57+ cell expansion by flow cytometry. Concerning this clonotype itself: Antigen specificity is unknown.

The CDR3 has 13 residues. V gave up 7 bases and J gave up 3 bases; unmatched junction bases: 6. The germline V gene encodes CDR1 DFQATT and CDR2 SNEGSKA (reference sequence). TCR beta VDJ and CDR3 were profiled, and genomic DNA was the template. TCRdb re-analysed the reads in MiXCR, keeping a single row per CDR3 protein. The profile shows about 180,000 distinct CDR3 sequences, around 50% of them singletons. The sequence was obtained from a human donor with aplastic anemia. J is TRBJ2-7 and V is TRBV20-1; 10 bases agree with TRBD2. Specimen: sorted CD4+, CD8+, or CD8+CD57+ T cells (not recorded which) from PBMCs. CDR3 amino acids: CSVSSGRGYEQYF. In DNA form, the CDR3 reads TGCAGTGTTTCGAGCGGGAGGGGCTACGAGCAGTACTTC.